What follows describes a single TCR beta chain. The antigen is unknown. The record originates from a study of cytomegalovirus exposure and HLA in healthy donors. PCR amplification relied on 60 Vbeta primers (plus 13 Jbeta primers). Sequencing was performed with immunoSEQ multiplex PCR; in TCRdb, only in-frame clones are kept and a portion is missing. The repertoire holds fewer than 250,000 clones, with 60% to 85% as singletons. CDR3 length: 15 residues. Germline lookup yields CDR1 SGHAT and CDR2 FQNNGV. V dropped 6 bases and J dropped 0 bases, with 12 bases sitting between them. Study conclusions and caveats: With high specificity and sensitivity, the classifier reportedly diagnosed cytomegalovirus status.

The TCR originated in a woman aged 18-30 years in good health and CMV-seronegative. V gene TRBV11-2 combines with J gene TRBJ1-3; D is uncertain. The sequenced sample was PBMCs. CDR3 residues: CASSYLSSSGNTIYF. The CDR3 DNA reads TGTGCCAGCAGTTATCTCTCCAGCTCTGGAAACACCATATATTTT.